This entry lists 19 T cell receptor beta chains sequenced from one sample in a study of CD8 T cells in Susac syndrome. After extraction with the RNeasy kit, roughly 0.5 to 1 ug of the RNA was reverse transcribed using random hexamers. MiXCR was run by TCRdb on the immunoSEQ multiplex PCR reads, yielding one entry per CDR3 protein. The repertoire holds approximately 100,000 distinct CDR3 sequences, with roughly 90% as singletons. Sequenced material: CD8+ T cells from PBMCs. Receptor source: a human donor in good health.

This chain links TRBV12-3 or TRBV12-4 with TRBJ2-3; TRBD2 matches at 9 bases. CDR3 length: 17 residues. The V segment lost 3 bases and the J segment 4 bases; nucleotides outside the gene matches: 11. CDR3 region: CASSFFLAGEVADTQYF. The CDR3 DNA reads TGTGCCAGCAGTTTCTTCTTAGCGGGAGAGGTTGCAGATACGCAGTATTTT.

CDR3 sequence reads: CASSFSTSGRPPYNEQFF. The CDR3 DNA reads TGTGCCAGCTCATTCTCGACTAGCGGGAGACCCCCCTACAATGAGCAGTTCTTC. J is TRBJ2-1 and V is TRBV18; the match to TRBD2 covers 12 bases. V was clipped by 5 bases and J by 2 bases; unmatched bases: 10. The CDR3 spans 18 residues. Germline V lookup: CDR1 KGHSH, CDR2 LQKENI.

The chain joins TRBV30 to TRBJ2-7; no clear D gene. The CDR3 covers 11 residues. V shed 0 bases and J shed 4 bases, with 4 bases lying between them. The V gene's germline CDR1 is GTSNPN and CDR2 SVGIG (reference sequence). The CDR3 DNA is TGTGCCTGGAGTGTCGGATACGAGCAGTACTTC. Its translation is CAWSVGYEQYF. The variable domain in full, with the rest retrieved from reference TRBV30 and TRBJ2-7, is SQTIHQWPATLVQPVGSPLSLECTVEGTSNPNLYWYRQAAGRGLQLLFYSVGIGQISSEVPQNLSASRPQDRQFILSSKKLLLSDSGFYLCAWSVGYEQYFGPGTRLTVT.

The chain links TRBV7-9 to TRBJ2-5; D unclear. V lost 1 base and J 5 bases, leaving 8 bases between the germline ends. CDR1 SEHNR and CDR2 FQNEAQ come from the germline V gene (reference sequence). The CDR3 is made up of 13 amino acids. This chain's CDR3 is CASSLGSAETQYF. CDR3 nucleotides: TGTGCCAGCAGCTTAGGGTCAGCGGAGACCCAGTACTTC.

This chain joins TRBV18 and TRBJ2-3; a weak D match, TRBD1 (6 bases). From germline, CDR1 is KGHSH and CDR2 LQKENI. Trimming removed 3 bases from V and 2 bases from J, with 12 bases in between. This CDR3 spans 15 amino acids. The CDR3 region is CASSPTTGFTDTQYF. The CDR3, as DNA: TGTGCCAGCTCACCCACGACAGGTTTCACAGATACGCAGTATTTT.

V gene TRBV27 combines with J gene TRBJ2-7; D is undetermined. V was trimmed by 3 bases and J by 7 bases, leaving 7 bases between them. The CDR3 is made up of 11 amino acids. Germline V gene sequence: CDR1 MNHEY, CDR2 SMNVEV (reference sequence). In nucleotides, the CDR3 is TGTGCCAGCAGTTTTGCTGGAGAGCAGTACTTC. Amino acid sequence: CASSFAGEQYF.

This rearrangement joins TRBV6-6 to TRBJ2-7; D not resolved. CDR3 length equals 12 residues. Germline CDR1 and CDR2: MNHNY and SVGAGI (reference sequence). V lost 8 bases and J 2 bases, leaving 10 bases between the germline ends. The CDR3 DNA reads TGTGCCAGCTCGGCAGACGCCTACGAGCAGTACTTC. This codes for CASSADAYEQYF.

The V call is TRBV20-1, the J call TRBJ2-3; 9 nucleotides align to TRBD2. CDR3 length: 15 amino acids. Trimming removed 3 bases from V and 4 bases from J; junction bases left unmatched: 8. The germline gives CDR1 DFQATT, CDR2 SNEGSKA (reference sequence). In DNA, the CDR3 is TGCAGTGCTAGTAAGACTAGCGGCTCCCCAGATACGCAGTATTTT. Amino acid sequence: CSASKTSGSPDTQYF.

This chain joins TRBV5-1 and TRBJ1-4; D gene unclear. The CDR3 is made up of 16 amino acids. In germline, CDR1 is SGHRS, CDR2 YFSETQ. V lost 0 bases and J lost 0, with 9 bases in between. The CDR3 here is CASSLGGASTNEKLFF. The CDR3 DNA reads TGCGCCAGCAGCTTGGGGGGTGCCTCAACTAATGAAAAACTGTTTTTT.

This clonotype was detected only a few times. The chain combines TRBV19 with TRBJ1-4; D is ambiguous. This CDR3 has 10 residues. Trimming pared 7 bases from V and 8 bases from J, leaving 5 bases between. Germline CDR1 reads LNHDA; CDR2 reads SQIVND (reference sequence). This CDR3 is CASKREKLFF. In DNA form, the CDR3 reads TGTGCCAGTAAAAGGGAAAAACTGTTTTTT.

The V gene is TRBV29-1, the J gene TRBJ1-3; D gene unclear. With 0 bases removed from V and 5 bases from J, the gap between germline ends came to 14 bases. Germline CDR1 reads SQVTM; CDR2 reads ANQGSEA. The length of the CDR3 is 15 residues. The CDR3 is CSVEDFIRGRNTIYF. CDR3 DNA: TGCAGCGTTGAAGATTTCATCCGGGGAAGAAACACCATATATTTT.

The V call is TRBV5-6, the J call TRBJ2-3; 16 bases line up with TRBD2. V lost 5 bases, J lost 0 bases, and 9 bases stayed unmatched. CDR3 size: 19 residues. In germline, CDR1 is SGHDT, CDR2 YYEEEE. CDR3: CASRKFGTSGGASTDTQYF. Written as DNA, the CDR3 is TGTGCCAGCAGAAAGTTCGGGACTAGCGGGGGGGCCAGCACAGATACGCAGTATTTT.

CDR3 loop: CSVQDRSRNTQYF. CDR3 nucleotides: TGCAGCGTGCAGGATAGGAGCAGAAATACGCAGTATTTT. The chain couples TRBV29-1 to TRBJ2-3; D not certain. The CDR3 spans 13 residues. Germline V gives CDR1 SQVTM, CDR2 ANQGSEA. V lost 6 bases and J 7 bases, leaving 17 bases between the germline ends.

The gene calls are TRBV3-1 and TRBJ2-7; D may correspond to TRBD1 or TRBD2 (6 bases each). The germline gives CDR1 LGHDT, CDR2 YNNKEL (reference sequence). There are 14 residues in the CDR3. V was cut by 4 bases and J by 3 bases, with 13 bases left in between. This CDR3 is CASSRRDNYYEQYF. DNA of the CDR3: TGTGCCAGCAGCCGGCGGGACAACTACTACGAGCAGTACTTC.

This clonotype was seen only once. The chain carries TRBV6-1 and TRBJ1-2; 7 bases line up with TRBD1. The CDR3 runs 13 residues. Looked up from germline, CDR1 is MNHNS and CDR2 is SASEGT. V trimming: 7 bases; J trimming: 4 bases; junction bases outside the gene matches: 6. CDR3 sequence: CASKTGSLYGYTF. The CDR3, as DNA: TGTGCCAGCAAGACAGGGTCCCTCTATGGCTACACCTTC.

The rearrangement links TRBV6-4 to TRBJ1-1, with no clear D. Germline CDR1 reads MRHNA; CDR2 reads SNTAGT. The CDR3 length is 10 residues. V gave up 5 bases and J gave up 5 bases, with 3 bases separating them. CDR3 loop: CASSRTEAFF. For the CDR3, the DNA is TGTGCCAGCAGTAGGACTGAAGCTTTCTTT.

This CDR3 reads CSVQTGGLSYGYTF. The CDR3 DNA reads TGCAGCGTCCAAACCGGCGGACTGTCCTATGGCTACACCTTC. The rearrangement joins TRBV29-1 to TRBJ1-2, with D unclear. This CDR3 region has 14 residues. Per germline, CDR1 SQVTM and CDR2 ANQGSEA. The ends were cut back, 6 bases at V and 4 bases at J, with 18 bases in the middle.

This sequence joins TRBV3-1 and TRBJ2-7, with 11 bases aligning to TRBD2. This CDR3 region has 16 residues. Germline lookup yields CDR1 LGHDT and CDR2 YNNKEL (reference sequence). V lost 3 bases, J lost 3 bases, and 7 bases stayed unmatched. The CDR3 region is CASSQRSGGAYYEQYF. The CDR3 DNA is TGTGCCAGCAGCCAGCGTAGCGGGGGGGCGTACTACGAGCAGTACTTC.

The V gene is TRBV5-1, the J gene TRBJ2-1, with TRBD2 matching 9 bases. The length of the CDR3 is 15 residues. Germline V CDR1 and CDR2: SGHRS, YFSETQ. V trimming: 0 bases; J trimming: 9 bases; junction bases outside the gene matches: 7. This CDR3 is CASSLVIAGEGEQFF. The CDR3 DNA reads as TGCGCCAGCAGCTTGGTAATAGCGGGAGAGGGTGAGCAGTTCTTC.